These T cell receptor beta chains were read from a single sample in a study of immune evolution from preneoplasia to lung adenocarcinoma. Sequencing used immunoSEQ multiplex PCR; TCRdb keeps in-frame clones, though not all of them. This table has fewer than 8,000 clones, approximately 80% appearing once. What was sequenced was FFPE invasive lung adenocarcinoma tissue. The origin of the receptors is a person aged 35-49 years with lung adenocarcinoma. The CDR3 runs from the conserved cysteine through the conserved F or W. The D gene is left open where the match is weak. Clone size is shown for a subset of rows, as once, few, many or a class of expanded clone.

d_call	v_call	clone_size	j_call	cdr3_aa	cdr3_nt
TRBD1	TRBV9	-	TRBJ2-7	CASSASQGVVYEQYF	TGTGCCAGCAGCGCGTCACAGGGGGTGGTCTACGAGCAGTACTTC
-	TRBV7-8	-	TRBJ2-2	CASSLILLWNTGELFF	TGTGCCAGCAGCTTAATCCTGTTGTGGAACACCGGGGAGCTGTTTTTT
-	TRBV7-9	-	TRBJ2-6	CASSLVGARSGANVLTF	TGTGCCAGCAGCTTAGTTGGGGCCCGCTCTGGGGCCAACGTCCTGACTTTC
-	TRBV5-1	few	TRBJ1-2	CASSLDQGAQHDGYTF	TGCGCCAGCAGCTTGGATCAGGGAGCCCAACACGACGGCTACACCTTC
TRBD1	TRBV28	-	TRBJ1-6	CASRPQGGNSPLHF	TGTGCCAGCAGGCCCCAGGGGGGAAATTCACCCCTCCACTTT
-	TRBV6-6	-	TRBJ2-3	CASSRDSTDTQYF	TGTGCCAGCAGTAGGGACAGCACAGATACGCAGTATTTT
-	TRBV19	-	TRBJ1-1	CASSGRSTLNTEAFF	TGTGCCAGTAGTGGAAGGTCGACATTGAACACTGAAGCTTTCTTT
TRBD2	TRBV30	-	TRBJ2-3	CAWSVGGGTDTQYF	TGTGCCTGGAGTGTGGGAGGGGGCACAGATACGCAGTATTTT
TRBD1	TRBV6-6	-	TRBJ1-2	CASSYAQGTFGYTF	TGTGCCAGCAGTTACGCACAGGGGACGTTTGGCTACACCTTC
TRBD1	TRBV30	-	TRBJ2-7	CAWSSGQGALEQYF	TGTGCCTGGAGTTCCGGACAGGGGGCCTTGGAGCAGTACTTC
-	TRBV7-2	-	TRBJ2-7	CASSLDPGEVYEQYF	TGTGCCAGCAGCTTAGACCCGGGAGAGGTCTACGAGCAGTACTTC
-	TRBV29-1	-	TRBJ2-3	CSVVRAGTDTQYF	TGCAGCGTTGTGCGGGCAGGGACAGATACGCAGTATTTT
-	TRBV5-1	-	TRBJ2-2	CASSPYTGGELFF	TGCGCCAGCAGCCCTTATACCGGCGGGGAGCTGTTTTTT
TRBD1	TRBV29-1	-	TRBJ2-3	CSVPGTGLTDTQYF	TGCAGCGTTCCCGGGACAGGGTTAACAGATACGCAGTATTTT
-	TRBV2	few	TRBJ2-3	CASSEFRVGATDTQYF	TGTGCCAGCAGTGAATTCAGGGTTGGGGCCACAGATACGCAGTATTTT
-	TRBV19	once	TRBJ1-3	CASNLDRYSGNTIYF	TGTGCCAGTAACCTTGACAGGTACTCTGGAAACACCATATATTTT
-	TRBV10-3	-	TRBJ1-5	CAISEEGEAGNQPQHF	TGTGCCATCAGTGAAGAGGGGGAGGCTGGCAATCAGCCCCAGCATTTT
-	TRBV2	-	TRBJ2-6	CASRADSGANVLTF	TGTGCCAGCAGGGCGGACTCTGGGGCCAACGTCCTGACTTTC
-	TRBV7-8	-	TRBJ2-3	CASSFYPGTDTQYF	TGTGCCAGCAGCTTTTACCCCGGGACAGATACGCAGTATTTT
TRBD1	TRBV9	-	TRBJ2-3	CASSPGDRGNTDTQYF	TGTGCCAGCAGCCCTGGGGACAGGGGCAACACAGATACGCAGTATTTT
-	TRBV7-9	once	TRBJ1-1	CASSPSSWPNTEAFF	TGTGCCAGCAGCCCATCGTCATGGCCGAACACTGAAGCTTTCTTT
TRBD1	TRBV6-4	-	TRBJ2-1	CASSGVGQGLTNSYNEQFF	TGTGCCAGCAGTGGGGTGGGACAGGGGCTTACCAACTCCTACAATGAGCAGTTCTTC
-	TRBV7-2	-	TRBJ1-2	CASSFYQVQYGYTF	TGTGCCAGCAGCTTTTACCAGGTTCAGTATGGCTACACCTTC
-	TRBV5-1	-	TRBJ1-3	CASSDQGTSGNTIYF	TGCGCCAGCAGCGACCAGGGGACCTCTGGAAACACCATATATTTT
TRBD1	TRBV7-2	-	TRBJ1-3	CASSSSGTAGNTIYF	TGTGCCAGCAGCTCTTCCGGGACAGCTGGAAACACCATATATTTT
-	TRBV19	-	TRBJ1-2	CASSIGQGPVGGYTF	TGTGCCAGTAGTATCGGCCAAGGCCCCGTTGGGGGCTACACCTTC
TRBD1	TRBV2	-	TRBJ2-7	CASRDRGYPYEQYF	TGTGCCAGCAGGGACAGGGGGTACCCCTACGAGCAGTACTTC
TRBD1	TRBV14	-	TRBJ1-2	CASSQFATGYFGYTF	TGTGCCAGCAGCCAGTTCGCGACAGGGTATTTTGGCTACACCTTC
TRBD2	TRBV28	-	TRBJ2-1	CASRLAGEYNEQFF	TGTGCCAGCAGGCTAGCGGGAGAGTACAATGAGCAGTTCTTC
TRBD1	TRBV2	-	TRBJ1-4	CASRLTGTGDVKLFF	TGTGCCAGCAGGTTGACCGGGACAGGGGATGTAAAACTGTTTTTT
-	TRBV19	once	TRBJ1-6	CASSMSGAFNSPLHF	TGTGCCAGTAGCATGTCTGGGGCTTTTAATTCACCCCTCCACTTT
-	TRBV23-1	-	TRBJ1-3	CASPKAGAAGNTIYF	TGCGCCAGCCCAAAGGCGGGGGCCGCTGGAAACACCATATATTTT
TRBD1	TRBV5-1	-	TRBJ2-5	CASSLEEGQGKETQYF	TGCGCCAGCAGCTTGGAAGAGGGACAGGGGAAAGAGACCCAGTACTTC
-	TRBV4-3	-	TRBJ1-1	CASSQDYPLRGELPEAFF	TGCGCCAGCAGCCAAGATTACCCTCTCAGGGGCGAACTCCCTGAAGCTTTCTTT